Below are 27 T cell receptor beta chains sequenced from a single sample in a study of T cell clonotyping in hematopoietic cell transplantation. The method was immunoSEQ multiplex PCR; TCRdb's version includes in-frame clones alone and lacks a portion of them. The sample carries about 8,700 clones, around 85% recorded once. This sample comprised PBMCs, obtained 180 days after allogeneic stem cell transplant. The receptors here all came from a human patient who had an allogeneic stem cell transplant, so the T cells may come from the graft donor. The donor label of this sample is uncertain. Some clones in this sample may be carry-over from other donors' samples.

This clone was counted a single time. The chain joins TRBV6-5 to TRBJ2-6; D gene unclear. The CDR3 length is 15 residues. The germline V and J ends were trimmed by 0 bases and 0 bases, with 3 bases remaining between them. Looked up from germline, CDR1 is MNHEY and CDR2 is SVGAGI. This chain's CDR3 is CASSYSSSGANVLTF. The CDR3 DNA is TGTGCCAGCAGTTACTCGTCCTCTGGGGCCAACGTCCTGACTTTC.

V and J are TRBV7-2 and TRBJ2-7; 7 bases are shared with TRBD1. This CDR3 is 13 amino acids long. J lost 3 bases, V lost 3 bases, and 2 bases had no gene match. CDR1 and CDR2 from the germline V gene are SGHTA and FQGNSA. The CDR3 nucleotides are TGTGCCAGCAGCTTGGGACAGCTCTACGAGCAGTACTTC. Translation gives CASSLGQLYEQYF.

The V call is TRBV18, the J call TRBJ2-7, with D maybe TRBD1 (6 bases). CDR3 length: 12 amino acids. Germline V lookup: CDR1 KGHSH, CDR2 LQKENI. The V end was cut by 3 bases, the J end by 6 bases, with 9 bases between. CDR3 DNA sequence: TGTGCCAGCTCACCGACAGGCTCCGAGCAGTACTTC. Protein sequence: CASSPTGSEQYF.

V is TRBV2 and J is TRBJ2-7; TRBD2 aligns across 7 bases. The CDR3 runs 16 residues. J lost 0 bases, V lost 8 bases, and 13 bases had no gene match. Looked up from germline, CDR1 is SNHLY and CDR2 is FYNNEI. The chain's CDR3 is CASAPSFSGFSYEQYF. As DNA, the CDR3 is TGTGCCAGCGCGCCATCCTTTAGCGGGTTCTCCTACGAGCAGTACTTC.

CDR3 sequence (DNA): TGTGCCAGCAGTTTGAATAACAGGGGGCTTAAAGGAAACACCATATATTTT. Protein product: CASSLNNRGLKGNTIYF. The genes are TRBV27 and TRBJ1-3; TRBD1 matches 9 bases. V was clipped by 3 bases and J by 4 bases; unmatched bases: 10. The CDR3 consists of 17 residues. CDR1 MNHEY and CDR2 SMNVEV come from the germline V gene (reference sequence).

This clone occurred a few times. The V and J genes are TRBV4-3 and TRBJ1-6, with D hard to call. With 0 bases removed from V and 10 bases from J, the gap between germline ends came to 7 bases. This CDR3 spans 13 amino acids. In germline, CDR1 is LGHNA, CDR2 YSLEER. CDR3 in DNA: TGCGCCAGCAGCCAAGATATAAGATCACCCCTCCACTTT. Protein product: CASSQDIRSPLHF.

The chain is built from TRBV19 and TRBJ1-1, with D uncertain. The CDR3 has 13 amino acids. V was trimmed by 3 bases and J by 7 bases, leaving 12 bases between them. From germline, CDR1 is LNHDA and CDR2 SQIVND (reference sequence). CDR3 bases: TGTGCCAGTAGTATGACGTACGTCATTGAAGCTTTCTTT. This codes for CASSMTYVIEAFF.

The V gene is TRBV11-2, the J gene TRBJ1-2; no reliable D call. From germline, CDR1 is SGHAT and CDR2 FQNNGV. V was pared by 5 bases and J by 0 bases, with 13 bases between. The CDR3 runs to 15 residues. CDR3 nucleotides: TGTGCCAGCAGCCCAAGCCCGGAAGCTAACTATGGCTACACCTTC. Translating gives CASSPSPEANYGYTF.

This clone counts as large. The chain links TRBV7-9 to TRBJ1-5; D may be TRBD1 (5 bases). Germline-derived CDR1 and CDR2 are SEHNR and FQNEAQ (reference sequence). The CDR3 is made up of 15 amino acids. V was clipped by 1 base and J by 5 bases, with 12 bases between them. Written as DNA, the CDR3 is TGTGCCAGCAGCTTAGGTGAAGGGGCCCATCAGCCCCAGCATTTT. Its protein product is CASSLGEGAHQPQHF.

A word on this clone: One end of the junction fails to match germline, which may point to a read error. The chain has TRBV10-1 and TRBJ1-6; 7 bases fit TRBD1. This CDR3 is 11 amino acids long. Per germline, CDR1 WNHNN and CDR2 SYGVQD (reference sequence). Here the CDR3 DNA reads TGCGCCAGCAGGAAAGGACAGGCCTCCAACTTT. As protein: CASRKGQASNF.

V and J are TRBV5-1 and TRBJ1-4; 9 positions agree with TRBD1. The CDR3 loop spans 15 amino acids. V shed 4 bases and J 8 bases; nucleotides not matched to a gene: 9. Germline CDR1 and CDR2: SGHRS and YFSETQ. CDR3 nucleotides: TGCGCCAGCAGCCTCGGACAGGGGATAGGGGAAAAACTGTTTTTT. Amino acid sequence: CASSLGQGIGEKLFF.

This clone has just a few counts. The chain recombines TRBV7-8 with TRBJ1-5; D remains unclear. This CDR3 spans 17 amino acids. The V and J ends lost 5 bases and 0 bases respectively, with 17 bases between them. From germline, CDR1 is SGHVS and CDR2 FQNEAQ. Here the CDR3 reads CASSLRTVTYSNQPQHF. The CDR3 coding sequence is TGTGCCAGCAGCCTCAGGACCGTGACGTATAGCAATCAGCCCCAGCATTTT.

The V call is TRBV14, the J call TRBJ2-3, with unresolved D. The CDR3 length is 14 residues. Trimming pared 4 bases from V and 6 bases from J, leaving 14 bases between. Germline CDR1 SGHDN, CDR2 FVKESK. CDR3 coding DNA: TGTGCCAGCAGCCCAACCGGGTCCCGGGATACGCAGTATTTT. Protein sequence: CASSPTGSRDTQYF.

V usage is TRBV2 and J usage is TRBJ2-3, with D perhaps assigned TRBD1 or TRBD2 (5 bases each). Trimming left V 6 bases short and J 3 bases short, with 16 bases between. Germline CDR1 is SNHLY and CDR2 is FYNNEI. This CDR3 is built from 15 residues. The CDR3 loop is CASRVEGLRTDTQYF. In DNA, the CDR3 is TGTGCCAGCAGAGTCGAGGGGTTGAGGACAGATACGCAGTATTTT.

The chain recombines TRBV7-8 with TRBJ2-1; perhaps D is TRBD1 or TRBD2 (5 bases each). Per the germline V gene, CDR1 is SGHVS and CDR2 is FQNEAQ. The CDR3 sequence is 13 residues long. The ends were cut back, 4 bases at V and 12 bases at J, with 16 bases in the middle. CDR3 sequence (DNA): TGTGCCAGCAGCTCATCTGGGACCCTATGGCAGTTCTTC. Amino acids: CASSSSGTLWQFF.

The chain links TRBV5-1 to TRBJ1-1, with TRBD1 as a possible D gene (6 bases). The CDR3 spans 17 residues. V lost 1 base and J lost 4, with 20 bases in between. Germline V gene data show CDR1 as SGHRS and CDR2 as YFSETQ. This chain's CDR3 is CASSLLVGGRGFTEAFF. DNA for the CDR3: TGCGCCAGCAGCTTGTTAGTCGGGGGCAGGGGATTCACTGAAGCTTTCTTT.

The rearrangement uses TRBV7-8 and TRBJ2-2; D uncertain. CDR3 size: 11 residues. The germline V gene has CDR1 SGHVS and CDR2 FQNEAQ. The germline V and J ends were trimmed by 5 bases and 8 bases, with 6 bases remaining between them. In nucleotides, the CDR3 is TGTGCCAGCAGCCCCCCGGGGGAGCTGTTTTTT. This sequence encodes CASSPPGELFF. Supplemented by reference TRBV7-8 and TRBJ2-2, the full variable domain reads GAGVSQSPRYKVAKRGQDVALRCDPISGHVSLFWYQQALGQGPEFLTYFQNEAQLDKSGLPSDRFFAERPEGSVSTLKIQRTQQEDSAVYLCASSPPGELFFGEGSRLTVL.

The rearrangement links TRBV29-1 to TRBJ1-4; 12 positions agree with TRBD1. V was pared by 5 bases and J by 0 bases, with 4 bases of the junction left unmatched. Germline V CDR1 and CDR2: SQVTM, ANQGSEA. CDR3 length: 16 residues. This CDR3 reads CSVTGTGGTTNEKLFF. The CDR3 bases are TGCAGCGTTACCGGGACAGGGGGCACAACTAATGAAAAACTGTTTTTT.

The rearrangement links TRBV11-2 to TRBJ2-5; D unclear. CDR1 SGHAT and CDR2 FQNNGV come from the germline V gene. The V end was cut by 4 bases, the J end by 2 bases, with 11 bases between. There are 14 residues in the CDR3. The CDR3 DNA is TGTGCCAGCAGCTCCTCTCCGGGTCAAGAGACCCAGTACTTC. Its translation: CASSSSPGQETQYF.

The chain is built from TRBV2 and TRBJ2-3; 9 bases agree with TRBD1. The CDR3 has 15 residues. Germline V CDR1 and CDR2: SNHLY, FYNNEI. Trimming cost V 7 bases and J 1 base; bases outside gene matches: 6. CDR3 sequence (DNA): TGTGCCAGCACTCGACAGGGGGTCGGCACAGATACGCAGTATTTT. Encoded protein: CASTRQGVGTDTQYF.

The CDR3 loop reads CASSELAGASTGELFF. The CDR3 DNA reads as TGTGCCAGCTCAGAACTAGCGGGGGCGTCTACCGGGGAGCTGTTTTTT. V gene TRBV18 combines with J gene TRBJ2-2; 11 nucleotides agree with TRBD2. The CDR3 has 16 amino acids. The V segment lost 5 bases and the J segment 5 bases; nucleotides outside the gene matches: 7. CDR1 is KGHSH and CDR2 is LQKENI in the germline V gene.

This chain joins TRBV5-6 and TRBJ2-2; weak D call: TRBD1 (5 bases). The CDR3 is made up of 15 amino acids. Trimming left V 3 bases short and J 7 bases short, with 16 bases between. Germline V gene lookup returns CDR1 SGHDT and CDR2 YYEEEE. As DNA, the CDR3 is TGTGCCAGCAGCTCCACAGGTGGCTGGGACGGGGAGCTGTTTTTT. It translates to CASSSTGGWDGELFF.

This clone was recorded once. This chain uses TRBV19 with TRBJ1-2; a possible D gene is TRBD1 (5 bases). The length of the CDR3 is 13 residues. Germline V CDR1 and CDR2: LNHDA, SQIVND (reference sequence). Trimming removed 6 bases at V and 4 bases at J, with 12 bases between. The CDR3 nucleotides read TGTGCCAGTAGCTCCGGGACCCTCTATGGCTACACCTTC. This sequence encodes CASSSGTLYGYTF.

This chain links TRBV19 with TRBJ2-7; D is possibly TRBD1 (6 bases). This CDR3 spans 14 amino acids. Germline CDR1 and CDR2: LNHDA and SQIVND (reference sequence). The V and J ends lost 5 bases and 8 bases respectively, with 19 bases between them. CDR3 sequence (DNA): TGTGCCAGTAGTGGACGGACAGAACCTACGAAGCAGTACTTC. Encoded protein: CASSGRTEPTKQYF.

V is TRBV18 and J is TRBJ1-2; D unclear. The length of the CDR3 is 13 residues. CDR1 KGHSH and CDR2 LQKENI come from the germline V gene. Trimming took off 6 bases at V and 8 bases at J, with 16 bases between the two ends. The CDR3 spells CASSTNINSGYTF. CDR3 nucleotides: TGTGCCAGCTCTACGAATATAAATAGCGGCTACACCTTC.

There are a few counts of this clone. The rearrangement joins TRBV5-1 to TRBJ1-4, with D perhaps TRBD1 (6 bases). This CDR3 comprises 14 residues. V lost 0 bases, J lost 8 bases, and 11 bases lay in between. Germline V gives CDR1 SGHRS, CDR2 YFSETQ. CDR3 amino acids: CASSLGGLGEKLFF. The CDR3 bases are TGCGCCAGCAGCTTGGGGGGGCTTGGGGAAAAACTGTTTTTT.

This CDR3 is CASSVRQGPSPLHF. The CDR3 nucleotides are TGTGCCAGCAGCGTCCGACAGGGCCCTTCACCCCTCCACTTT. The chain uses TRBV7-6 and TRBJ1-6, with 7 positions matching TRBD1. The length of the CDR3 is 14 residues. The V gene end was trimmed by 5 bases and the J gene end by 9 bases; junction bases not matched to a gene: 7. Germline V gives CDR1 SGHVS, CDR2 FNYEAQ.